These 20 T cell receptor beta chains share one sample of origin, sequenced in a study of T cells after posttransplantation cyclophosphamide. Generated by immunoSEQ multiplex PCR, the TCRdb table keeps only in-frame clones and is missing some. The sample has around 2,800 clones, none seen only once. A marrow graft followed busulfan-fludarabine conditioning, with cyclophosphamide on days +3 and +4. This specimen consisted of PBMCs, obtained after allogeneic stem cell transplant with posttransplant cyclophosphamide. These receptors all stem from a male patient aged 55 to 70 who received an allogeneic stem cell transplant from a related donor and was CMV-positive. Some T cells may be transferred from the graft donor.

This clone was found many times. The genes are TRBV5-1 and TRBJ2-1, with D possibly being TRBD1 (9 bases). The CDR3 covers 15 residues. Germline CDR1 and CDR2: SGHRS and YFSETQ. The V end was cut by 3 bases, the J end by 9 bases, with 19 bases between. In DNA, the CDR3 is TGCGCCAGCAGCTCTGGGACTAGGACAGGGGTTGAGCAGTTCTTC. Translating it yields CASSSGTRTGVEQFF.

This clone was observed at least ten times. The genes are TRBV2 and TRBJ2-7; 9 positions match TRBD2. The CDR3 runs to 14 residues. Unmatched junction bases numbered 5, after V lost 4 bases and J lost 4 bases. Germline CDR1 SNHLY, CDR2 FYNNEI. CDR3: CASSGTSARYEQYF. CDR3 DNA sequence: TGTGCCAGCAGTGGGACTAGCGCCCGATACGAGCAGTACTTC.

This clone was seen at least ten times. The V gene is TRBV9, the J gene TRBJ1-2; 10 nucleotides line up with TRBD1. V was clipped by 4 bases and J by 4 bases; unmatched bases: 7. CDR1 and CDR2 from the germline V gene are SGDLS and YYNGEE. The CDR3 has 15 amino acids. CDR3 DNA: TGTGCCAGCAGCAAGGGAGGGACAGGGGTCTATGGCTACACCTTC. Amino acid sequence: CASSKGGTGVYGYTF.

This clone ranks as medium-sized. V and J are TRBV6-5 and TRBJ1-2, with a possible D match to TRBD1 (6 bases). This CDR3 contains 15 residues. From germline, CDR1 is MNHEY and CDR2 SVGAGI. V lost 1 base, J lost 6 bases, and 15 bases lay in between. CDR3 loop: CASSYLGTQGHGYTF. The DNA for the CDR3 is TGTGCCAGCAGTTACTTGGGGACCCAGGGGCATGGCTACACCTTC.

In its sample, this clone is medium-sized. The chain couples TRBV28 to TRBJ2-7; 10 bases fit TRBD1. The CDR3 contains 16 residues. CDR1 and CDR2 from the germline V gene are MDHEN and SYDVKM. The junction had 9 bases not matched to a gene; V was cut back by 5 bases and J by 2 bases. DNA for the CDR3: TGTGCCAGCAGTCGATCGACAGGGGGCCCTACCTACGAGCAGTACTTC. Its protein is CASSRSTGGPTYEQYF. Filled out from reference TRBV28 and TRBJ2-7, the complete variable domain reads DVKVTQSSRYLVKRTGEKVFLECVQDMDHENMFWYRQDPGLGLRLIYFSYDVKMKEKGDIPEGYSVSREKKERFSLILESASTNQTSMYLCASSRSTGGPTYEQYFGPGTRLTVT.

The sample holds many counts of this clone. The chain carries TRBV29-1 and TRBJ2-6; a possible D gene is TRBD1 (6 bases). Germline values: CDR1 SQVTM, CDR2 ANQGSEA. The CDR3 extends over 14 amino acids. Trimming removed 7 bases at V and 1 base at J, with 11 bases between. CDR3 loop: CSAGQGSGANVLTF. The CDR3 DNA reads TGCAGCGCGGGACAAGGATCTGGGGCCAACGTCCTGACTTTC.

This clone has ten or more counts. This sequence joins TRBV19 and TRBJ2-3; 10 nucleotides line up with TRBD2. V dropped 5 bases and J dropped 0; count of bases not matched to a gene: 5. CDR1 and CDR2 (germline): LNHDA, SQIVND (reference sequence). The CDR3 is 16 amino acids. CDR3 protein: CASSALLAGSTDTQYF. The CDR3 DNA sequence: TGTGCCAGTAGTGCCCTACTAGCGGGGAGCACAGATACGCAGTATTTT.

This clone ranks as medium-sized. V and J are TRBV4-3 and TRBJ1-1; D not resolved. V lost 0 bases and J lost 11, with 19 bases in between. CDR1 and CDR2 (germline): LGHNA, YSLEER. This CDR3 has 15 residues. The CDR3 nucleotides read TGCGCCAGCAGCCAAGATTATGGAGGACCGTTTGGGGCTTTCTTT. As protein: CASSQDYGGPFGAFF.

This clone has only a few counts. This is likely an artifact of a read error, given a far larger clone one base away. This sequence joins TRBV4-3 and TRBJ2-7, with 9 bases matching TRBD1. V was clipped by 2 bases and J by 3 bases; unmatched bases: 5. Looked up from germline, CDR1 is LGHNA and CDR2 is YSLEER. CDR3 length equals 15 residues. The CDR3 DNA is TGCGCCAGCAGCCAAAACGCGGGACAGGGCTACGAGCAGTACGTC. Its translation is CASSQNAGQGYEQYV.

This clone was seen at least ten times. The chain joins TRBV5-1 to TRBJ2-7; TRBD2 matches 15 bases. Trimming removed 7 bases from V and 2 bases from J; junction bases left unmatched: 1. The CDR3 extends over 14 amino acids. Germline V gene lookup returns CDR1 SGHRS and CDR2 YFSETQ. CDR3 DNA sequence: TGCGCCAGCGGGACTAGCGGGAGGACCTACGAGCAGTACTTC. It yields the protein CASGTSGRTYEQYF. Full variable domain (outside the CDR3, taken from reference TRBV5-1 and TRBJ2-7): KAGVTQTPRYLIKTRGQQVTLSCSPISGHRSVSWYQQTPGQGLQFLFEYFSETQRNKGNFPGRFSGRQFSNSRSEMNVSTLELGDSALYLCASGTSGRTYEQYFGPGTRLTVT.

This clone is categorized as medium-sized. The chain joins TRBV5-6 to TRBJ1-5; no firm D call. This CDR3 has 13 residues. CDR1 is SGHDT, CDR2 YYEEEE, per germline. V was trimmed by 0 bases and J by 7 bases, leaving 8 bases between them. The CDR3 here is CASSLARGQPQHF. CDR3 coding DNA: TGTGCCAGCAGCTTGGCCCGCGGCCAGCCCCAGCATTTT.

In its sample, this clone was seen many times. The gene calls are TRBV7-8 and TRBJ2-3; maybe TRBD2 (5 bases). Per germline, CDR1 SGHVS and CDR2 FQNEAQ. V lost 2 bases and J 2 bases, leaving 8 bases between the germline ends. This CDR3 contains 14 residues. The CDR3, as DNA: TGTGCCAGCAGCTTATACGGGAACACAGATACGCAGTATTTT. Protein product: CASSLYGNTDTQYF.

In its sample, this clone ranks as medium-sized. The rearrangement uses TRBV6-5 and TRBJ2-2; 13 bases map to TRBD2. This CDR3 has 16 residues. Germline CDR1 MNHEY, CDR2 SVGAGI. The V segment lost 3 bases and the J segment 6 bases; nucleotides outside the gene matches: 4. The CDR3 here is CASSYVTSGGAGELFF. The CDR3 DNA is TGTGCCAGCAGTTATGTAACTAGCGGGGGGGCCGGGGAGCTGTTTTTT.

By sample fraction, this clone is medium-sized. The rearrangement links TRBV5-4 to TRBJ2-7; tentatively, D is TRBD2 (5 bases). The CDR3 has 13 residues. The V end was cut by 1 base, the J end by 6 bases, with 11 bases between. Germline-derived CDR1 and CDR2 are SGHNT and YYREEE (reference sequence). The DNA of the CDR3 is TGTGCCAGCAGCTTGAAGTTCAGCGGCGAGCAGTACTTC. This codes for CASSLKFSGEQYF.

At least ten counts were recorded for this clone. V gene TRBV11-3 combines with J gene TRBJ2-1, with D uncertain. Germline-derived CDR1 and CDR2 are SGHNT and YENEEA. The CDR3 spans 12 residues. V lost 0 bases, J lost 9 bases, and 6 bases lay in between. CDR3 in amino acids: CASSLDLGEQFF. CDR3 in DNA: TGTGCCAGCAGCTTAGATCTAGGTGAGCAGTTCTTC.

The sample holds many counts of this clone. The chain employs TRBV5-6 and TRBJ2-5; TRBD1 agrees at 7 bases. From germline, CDR1 is SGHDT and CDR2 YYEEEE. This CDR3 has 15 amino acids. The V gene end was trimmed by 0 bases and the J gene end by 4 bases; junction bases not matched to a gene: 6. DNA for the CDR3: TGTGCCAGCAGCTTGGGGGGGACAGAAAGAGAGACCCAGTACTTC. Translated: CASSLGGTERETQYF.

This clone qualifies as medium-sized (0.01 to 0.1%). The J gene is TRBJ1-3, the V gene TRBV6-1; no definite D call. Germline CDR1 reads MNHNS; CDR2 reads SASEGT. V lost 1 base and J lost 8, with 12 bases in between. The CDR3 spans 14 residues. The chain's CDR3 is CASSEEVSRDTIYF. The CDR3 DNA sequence: TGTGCCAGCAGTGAAGAGGTCAGCCGGGACACCATATATTTT.

This clone is medium-sized (0.01 to 0.1%). The chain has TRBV7-2 and TRBJ2-1; 10 bases fit TRBD2. In germline, CDR1 is SGHTA, CDR2 FQGNSA. V lost 5 bases to trimming and J lost 8 bases; unmatched junction nucleotides: 9. This CDR3 spans 15 amino acids. The CDR3 reads CASSLTSGNFDEQFF. The CDR3 coding sequence is TGTGCCAGCAGCCTTACTAGCGGGAACTTCGATGAGCAGTTCTTC.

By proportion, this clone is medium-sized (0.01 to 0.1%). The genes are TRBV4-1 and TRBJ2-7, with TRBD2 matching over 7 bases. The CDR3 has 15 residues. The germline gives CDR1 MGHRA, CDR2 YSYEKL. The V segment lost 2 bases and the J segment 3 bases; nucleotides outside the gene matches: 7. In nucleotides, the CDR3 is TGCGCCAGCAGCCAATCCTTTCGGGGGGACTACGAGCAGTACGTC. Its protein is CASSQSFRGDYEQYV.

This clone was observed at least ten times. This sequence joins TRBV27 and TRBJ2-7; 8 bases line up with TRBD2. The CDR3 is 15 amino acids. Trimming took 3 bases from V and 4 from J; bases not matched to a gene: 8. Germline CDR1 MNHEY, CDR2 SMNVEV (reference sequence). CDR3 coding DNA: TGTGCCAGCAGTTTTCTGGCTAGCGGGTCGTACGAGCAGTACTTC. It is translated as CASSFLASGSYEQYF.